This is a list of T cell receptor beta chains from one sample in a study of Ad26.COV2.S vaccination and SARS-CoV-2 variants. Sequencing used immunoSEQ multiplex PCR; TCRdb keeps in-frame clones, though not all of them. The sample yields roughly 460,000 clones, 80% to 90% seen once. This specimen consisted of peripheral blood, obtained in a trial of Ad26.COV2.S vaccine versus placebo. These receptors were collected from a person aged 18-60 years who received the Ad26.COV2.S COVID-19 vaccine or a placebo. The CDR3 runs from the conserved cysteine through the conserved F or W. The D gene is left open where the match is weak.

d_call: .; v_call: TRBV5-8; j_call: TRBJ1-5; cdr3_aa: CASSLAWGQAGNQPQHF
d_call: .; v_call: TRBV18; j_call: TRBJ2-7; cdr3_aa: CASSRRDYEQYF
d_call: .; v_call: TRBV9; j_call: TRBJ2-7; cdr3_aa: CASSTAGERGTEQYF
d_call: .; v_call: TRBV27; j_call: TRBJ2-7; cdr3_aa: CASSHGTGYEQYF
d_call: .; v_call: TRBV21-1; j_call: TRBJ1-1; cdr3_aa: CAPQRGGSGVNTEAFF
d_call: .; v_call: TRBV9; j_call: TRBJ1-4; cdr3_aa: CASSAGQRAYEKLFF
d_call: TRBD2; v_call: TRBV19; j_call: TRBJ2-3; cdr3_aa: CASSSKTLWGGGRTDTQYF
d_call: .; v_call: TRBV5-3; j_call: TRBJ1-5; cdr3_aa: CARSLTVGGLIQPQHF
d_call: TRBD1; v_call: TRBV4-1; j_call: TRBJ2-5; cdr3_aa: CASSQRHRGPQETQYF
d_call: .; v_call: TRBV30; j_call: TRBJ1-5; cdr3_aa: CAWSVGVQPQHF
d_call: TRBD1; v_call: TRBV6-5; j_call: TRBJ2-7; cdr3_aa: CASSYSAGQGYEQYF
d_call: TRBD2; v_call: TRBV4-1; j_call: TRBJ2-1; cdr3_aa: CASSHGGRSGEQFF
d_call: TRBD1; v_call: TRBV3-1/TRBV3-2; j_call: TRBJ1-2; cdr3_aa: CASSQDYTTGVHGYTF
d_call: .; v_call: TRBV7-2; j_call: TRBJ1-6; cdr3_aa: CASSLSPRTNSPLHF
d_call: .; v_call: TRBV7-9; j_call: TRBJ1-3; cdr3_aa: CASSAENRVWGNTIYF
d_call: .; v_call: TRBV29-1; j_call: TRBJ2-2; cdr3_aa: CRRHAGRGMAGELFF
d_call: .; v_call: TRBV4-2; j_call: TRBJ1-4; cdr3_aa: CASSQVGQSNEKLFF
d_call: .; v_call: TRBV19; j_call: TRBJ2-7; cdr3_aa: CASSTSSQPLIREQYF
d_call: TRBD2; v_call: TRBV18; j_call: TRBJ2-1; cdr3_aa: CASSRWELAGANEQFF
d_call: TRBD2; v_call: TRBV28; j_call: TRBJ2-7; cdr3_aa: CASSPHSAGDYEQYF
d_call: .; v_call: TRBV25-1; j_call: TRBJ1-2; cdr3_aa: CASKGLLGLGYTF
d_call: TRBD1; v_call: TRBV9; j_call: TRBJ2-3; cdr3_aa: CASSVGSGQGGDTQYF
d_call: .; v_call: TRBV5-1; j_call: TRBJ2-5; cdr3_aa: CASSETPGWETQYF
d_call: .; v_call: TRBV19; j_call: TRBJ2-7; cdr3_aa: CASSPVAGYEQYF
d_call: .; v_call: TRBV4-3; j_call: TRBJ1-1; cdr3_aa: CASSQVPIGTEAFF
d_call: .; v_call: TRBV19; j_call: TRBJ2-7; cdr3_aa: CASSITARGSPYEQYF
d_call: .; v_call: TRBV6-6; j_call: TRBJ2-7; cdr3_aa: CASRNGPSPSYEQYF
d_call: TRBD2; v_call: TRBV9; j_call: TRBJ2-5; cdr3_aa: CASSVSLAEETQYF
d_call: .; v_call: TRBV25-1; j_call: TRBJ1-5; cdr3_aa: CASSSRTEHSNQPQHF
d_call: .; v_call: TRBV13; j_call: TRBJ2-5; cdr3_aa: CASSQRGGILETQYF
d_call: .; v_call: TRBV7-6; j_call: TRBJ1-4; cdr3_aa: CASSPTPMTGRKLFF
d_call: .; v_call: TRBV30; j_call: TRBJ2-2; cdr3_aa: CAWIGATGELFF
d_call: .; v_call: TRBV7-9; j_call: TRBJ1-1; cdr3_aa: CASSSGRAFF
d_call: .; v_call: TRBV4-1; j_call: TRBJ1-1; cdr3_aa: CASSPTGYHTEAFF
d_call: .; v_call: TRBV7-9; j_call: TRBJ2-6; cdr3_aa: CASSLGPLLSGANVLTF
d_call: .; v_call: TRBV9; j_call: TRBJ2-7; cdr3_aa: CASSVGDEQYF
d_call: TRBD1; v_call: TRBV28; j_call: TRBJ2-7; cdr3_aa: CASRPQGVGSEQYF
d_call: TRBD1; v_call: TRBV7-4; j_call: TRBJ2-7; cdr3_aa: CATPPRTGSSQYEQYF
d_call: .; v_call: TRBV6-5; j_call: TRBJ1-2; cdr3_aa: CASSSGPLYGYTF
d_call: .; v_call: TRBV30; j_call: TRBJ1-1; cdr3_aa: CATENWAEAFF
d_call: .; v_call: TRBV5-1; j_call: TRBJ1-1; cdr3_aa: CASSLRVVGGNTEAFF
d_call: TRBD1; v_call: TRBV4-2; j_call: TRBJ1-1; cdr3_aa: CASSPWTGNTEAFF
d_call: .; v_call: TRBV29-1; j_call: TRBJ1-1; cdr3_aa: CSVEGPMNTEAFF
d_call: .; v_call: TRBV6-5; j_call: TRBJ2-7; cdr3_aa: CASTTAIGYYEQYF